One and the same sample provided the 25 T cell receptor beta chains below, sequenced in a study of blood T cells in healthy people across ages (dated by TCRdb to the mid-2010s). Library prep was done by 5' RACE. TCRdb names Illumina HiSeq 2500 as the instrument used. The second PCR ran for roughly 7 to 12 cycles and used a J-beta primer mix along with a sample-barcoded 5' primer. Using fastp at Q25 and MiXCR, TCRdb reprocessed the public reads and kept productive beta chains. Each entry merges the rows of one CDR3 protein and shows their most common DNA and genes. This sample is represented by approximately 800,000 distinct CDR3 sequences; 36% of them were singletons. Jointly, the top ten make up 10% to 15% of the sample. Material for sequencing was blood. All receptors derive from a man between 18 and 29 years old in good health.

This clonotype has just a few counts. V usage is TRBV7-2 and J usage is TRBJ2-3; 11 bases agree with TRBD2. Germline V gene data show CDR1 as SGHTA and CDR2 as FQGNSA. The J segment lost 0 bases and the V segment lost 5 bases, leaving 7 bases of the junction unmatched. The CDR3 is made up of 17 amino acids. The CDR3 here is CASSRRLAGSSTDTQYF. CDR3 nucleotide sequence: TGTGCCAGCAGCCGCCGACTAGCGGGGAGTAGCACAGATACGCAGTATTTT.

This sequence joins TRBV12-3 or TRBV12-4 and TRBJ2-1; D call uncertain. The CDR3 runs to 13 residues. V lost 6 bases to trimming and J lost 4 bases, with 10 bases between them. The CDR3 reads CASSMAVYNEQFF. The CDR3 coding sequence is TGTGCCAGCAGCATGGCAGTGTACAATGAGCAGTTCTTC.

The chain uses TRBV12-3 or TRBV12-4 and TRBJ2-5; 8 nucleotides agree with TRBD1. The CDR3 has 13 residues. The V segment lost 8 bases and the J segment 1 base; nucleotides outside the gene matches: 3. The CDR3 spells CASLGQVQETQYF. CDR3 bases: TGTGCCAGCCTGGGACAGGTCCAAGAGACCCAGTACTTC.

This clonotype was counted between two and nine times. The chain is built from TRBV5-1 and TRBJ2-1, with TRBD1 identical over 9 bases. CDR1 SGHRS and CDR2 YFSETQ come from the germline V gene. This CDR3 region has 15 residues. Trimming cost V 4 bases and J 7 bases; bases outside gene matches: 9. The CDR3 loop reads CASSVPGTGFNEQFF. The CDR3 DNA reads TGCGCCAGCAGCGTGCCCGGGACAGGGTTTAATGAGCAGTTCTTC.

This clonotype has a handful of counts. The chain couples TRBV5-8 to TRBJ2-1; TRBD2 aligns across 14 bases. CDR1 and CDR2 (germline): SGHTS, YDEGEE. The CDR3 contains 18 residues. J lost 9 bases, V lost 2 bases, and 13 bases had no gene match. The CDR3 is CASSFGLAGGRHTGEQFF. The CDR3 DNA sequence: TGTGCCAGCAGCTTTGGACTAGCGGGGGGAAGGCACACCGGTGAGCAGTTCTTC. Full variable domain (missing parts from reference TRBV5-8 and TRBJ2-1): EAGVTQSPTHLIKTRGQQATLRCSPISGHTSVYWYQQALGLGLQFLLWYDEGEERNRGNFPPRFSGRQFPNYSSELNVNALELEDSALYLCASSFGLAGGRHTGEQFFGPGTRLTVL.

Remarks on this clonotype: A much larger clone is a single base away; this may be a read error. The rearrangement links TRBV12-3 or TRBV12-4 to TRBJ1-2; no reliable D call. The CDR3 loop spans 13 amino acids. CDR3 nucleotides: TGTGCCGGCAGTTTCCGGGTTTCAGATGGCTACACCTTC. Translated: CAGSFRVSDGYTF.

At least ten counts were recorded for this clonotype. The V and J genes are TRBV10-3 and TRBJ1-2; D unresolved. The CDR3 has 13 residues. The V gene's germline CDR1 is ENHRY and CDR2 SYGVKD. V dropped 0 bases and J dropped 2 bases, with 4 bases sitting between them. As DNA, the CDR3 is TGTGCCATCAGTGAGTCAGAGAACTATGGCTACACCTTC. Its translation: CAISESENYGYTF.

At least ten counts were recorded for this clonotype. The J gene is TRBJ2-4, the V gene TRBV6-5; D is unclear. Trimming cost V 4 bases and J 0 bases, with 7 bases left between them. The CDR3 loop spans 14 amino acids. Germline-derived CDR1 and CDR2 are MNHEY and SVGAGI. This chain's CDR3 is CASSSELAKNIQYF. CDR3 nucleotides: TGTGCCAGCAGTTCTGAACTAGCCAAAAACATTCAGTACTTC.

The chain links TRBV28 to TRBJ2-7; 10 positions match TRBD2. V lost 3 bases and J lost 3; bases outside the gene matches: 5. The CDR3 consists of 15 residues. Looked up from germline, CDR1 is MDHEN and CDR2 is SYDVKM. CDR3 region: CASSFSGGPYYEQYF. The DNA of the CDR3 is TGTGCCAGCAGTTTTAGCGGGGGGCCTTACTACGAGCAGTACTTC.

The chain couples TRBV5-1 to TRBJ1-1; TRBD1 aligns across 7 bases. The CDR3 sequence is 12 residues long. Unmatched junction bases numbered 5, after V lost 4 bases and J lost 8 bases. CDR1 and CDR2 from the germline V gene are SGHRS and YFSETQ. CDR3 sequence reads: CASSSGTDEAFF. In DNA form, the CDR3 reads TGCGCCAGCAGCAGCGGGACAGACGAAGCTTTCTTT.

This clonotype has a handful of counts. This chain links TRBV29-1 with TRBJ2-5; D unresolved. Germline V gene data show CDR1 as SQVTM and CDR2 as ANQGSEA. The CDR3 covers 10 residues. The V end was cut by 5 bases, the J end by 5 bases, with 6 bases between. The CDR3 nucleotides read TGCAGCGTTCAGGAGGAGACCCAGTACTTC. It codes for CSVQEETQYF. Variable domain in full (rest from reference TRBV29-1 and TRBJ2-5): SAVISQKPSRDICQRGTSLTIQCQVDSQVTMMFWYRQQPGQSLTLIATANQGSEATYESGFVIDKFPISRPNLTFSTLTVSNMSPEDSSIYLCSVQEETQYFGPGTRLLVL.

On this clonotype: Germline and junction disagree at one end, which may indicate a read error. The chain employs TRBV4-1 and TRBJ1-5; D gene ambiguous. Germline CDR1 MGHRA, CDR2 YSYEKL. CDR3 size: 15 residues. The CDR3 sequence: CASGQRGLPGQPQHF. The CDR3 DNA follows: TGCGCCAGCGGCCAGCGAGGCCTCCCGGGACAGCCCCAGCATTTT.

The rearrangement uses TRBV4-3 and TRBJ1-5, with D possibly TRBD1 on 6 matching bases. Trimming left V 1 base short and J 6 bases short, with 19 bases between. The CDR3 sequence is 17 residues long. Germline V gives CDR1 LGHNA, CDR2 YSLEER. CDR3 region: CASSQVSRGAGGQPQHF. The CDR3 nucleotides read TGCGCCAGCAGCCAAGTCTCCAGGGGCGCGGGGGGTCAGCCCCAGCATTTT.

The CDR3 sequence: CASSLDGESRYEQYF. CDR3 nucleotide sequence: TGTGCCAGCAGCTTGGATGGGGAGAGTAGGTACGAGCAGTACTTC. This chain uses TRBV5-6 with TRBJ2-7; D possibly corresponds to TRBD2 (5 bases). This CDR3 comprises 15 residues. CDR1 and CDR2 from the germline V gene are SGHDT and YYEEEE. Deletions cut 0 bases from V and 4 bases from J, with 14 bases between.

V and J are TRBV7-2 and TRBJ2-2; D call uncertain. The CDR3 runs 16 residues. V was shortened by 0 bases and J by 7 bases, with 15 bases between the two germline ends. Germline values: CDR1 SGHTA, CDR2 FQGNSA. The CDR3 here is CASSLALDFPGGELFF. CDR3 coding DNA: TGTGCCAGCAGCTTAGCGCTCGACTTCCCTGGCGGGGAGCTGTTTTTT.

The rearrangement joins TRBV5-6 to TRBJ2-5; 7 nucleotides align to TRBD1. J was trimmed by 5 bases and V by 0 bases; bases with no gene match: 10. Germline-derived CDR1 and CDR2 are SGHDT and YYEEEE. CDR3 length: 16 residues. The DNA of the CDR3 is TGTGCCAGCAGCTTGGCCCCGGCAGGGGGTAGGGAGACCCAGTACTTC. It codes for CASSLAPAGGRETQYF. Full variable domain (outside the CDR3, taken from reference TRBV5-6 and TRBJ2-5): DAGVTQSPTHLIKTRGQQVTLRCSPKSGHDTVSWYQQALGQGPQFIFQYYEEEERQRGNFPDRFSGHQFPNYSSELNVNALLLGDSALYLCASSLAPAGGRETQYFGPGTRLLVL.

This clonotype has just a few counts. In nucleotides, the CDR3 is TGTGCCAGCTCACCACCGGGAGAGGGGAATCAGCCCCAGCATTTT. Protein: CASSPPGEGNQPQHF. The chain has TRBV18 and TRBJ1-5; D may be TRBD1 (5 bases). Trimming took 0 bases from V and 4 from J, leaving 10 bases between them. CDR3 length: 15 residues. Germline lookup yields CDR1 KGHSH and CDR2 LQKENI.

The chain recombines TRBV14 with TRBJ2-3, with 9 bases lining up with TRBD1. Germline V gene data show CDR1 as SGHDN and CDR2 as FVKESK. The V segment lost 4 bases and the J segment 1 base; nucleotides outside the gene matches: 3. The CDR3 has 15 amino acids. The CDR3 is CASSLWTGGTDTQYF. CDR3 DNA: TGTGCCAGCAGCCTATGGACAGGGGGCACAGATACGCAGTATTTT.

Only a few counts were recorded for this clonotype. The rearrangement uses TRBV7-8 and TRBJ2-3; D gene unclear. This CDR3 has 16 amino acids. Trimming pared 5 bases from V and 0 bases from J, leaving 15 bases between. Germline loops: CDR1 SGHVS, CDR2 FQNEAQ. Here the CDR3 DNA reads TGTGCCAGCAGCCCTACTGGCGCAGGAAGCACAGATACGCAGTATTTT. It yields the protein CASSPTGAGSTDTQYF.

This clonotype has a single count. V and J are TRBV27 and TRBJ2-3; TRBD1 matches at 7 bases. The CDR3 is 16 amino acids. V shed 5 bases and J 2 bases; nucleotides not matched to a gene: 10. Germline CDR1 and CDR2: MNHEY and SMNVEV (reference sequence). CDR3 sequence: CASSIPNRGTTDTQYF. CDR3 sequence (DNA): TGTGCCAGCAGTATACCGAACAGGGGTACCACAGATACGCAGTATTTT.

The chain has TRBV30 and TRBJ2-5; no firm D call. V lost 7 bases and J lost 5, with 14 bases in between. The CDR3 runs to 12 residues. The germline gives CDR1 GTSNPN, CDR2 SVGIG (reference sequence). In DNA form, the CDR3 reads TGTGCCTCAGACGGGTCTCGGGAGACCCAGTACTTC. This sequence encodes CASDGSRETQYF.

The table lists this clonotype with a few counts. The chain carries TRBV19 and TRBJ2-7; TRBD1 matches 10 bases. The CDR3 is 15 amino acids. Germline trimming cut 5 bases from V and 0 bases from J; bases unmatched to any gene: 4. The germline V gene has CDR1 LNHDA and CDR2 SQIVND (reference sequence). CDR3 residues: CASSETGGDSYEQYF. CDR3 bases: TGTGCCAGTAGTGAGACAGGGGGCGACTCCTACGAGCAGTACTTC.

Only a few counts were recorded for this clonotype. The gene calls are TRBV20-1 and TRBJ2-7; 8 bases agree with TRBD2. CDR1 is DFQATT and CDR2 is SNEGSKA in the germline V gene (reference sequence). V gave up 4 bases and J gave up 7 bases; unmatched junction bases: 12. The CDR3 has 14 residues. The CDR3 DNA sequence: TGCAGTGCTATAGGAACGGGGGGGCTAAGTGAGCAGTACTTC. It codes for CSAIGTGGLSEQYF.

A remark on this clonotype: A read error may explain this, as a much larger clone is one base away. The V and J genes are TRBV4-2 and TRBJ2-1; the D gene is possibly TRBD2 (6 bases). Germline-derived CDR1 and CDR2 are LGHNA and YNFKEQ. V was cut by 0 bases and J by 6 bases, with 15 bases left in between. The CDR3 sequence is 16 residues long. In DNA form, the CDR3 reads TGTGCCAGCAGCCAAGATCTGGACGGGGGATTCAATGAGCAGTTCTTC. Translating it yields CASSQDLDGGFNEQFF.

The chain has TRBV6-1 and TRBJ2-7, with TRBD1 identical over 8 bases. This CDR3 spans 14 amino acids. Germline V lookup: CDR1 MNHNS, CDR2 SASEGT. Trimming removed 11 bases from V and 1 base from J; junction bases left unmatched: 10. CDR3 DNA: TGTGCCTCCCGGCCAGGACAGGGATCCTACGAGCAGTACTTC. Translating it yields CASRPGQGSYEQYF.